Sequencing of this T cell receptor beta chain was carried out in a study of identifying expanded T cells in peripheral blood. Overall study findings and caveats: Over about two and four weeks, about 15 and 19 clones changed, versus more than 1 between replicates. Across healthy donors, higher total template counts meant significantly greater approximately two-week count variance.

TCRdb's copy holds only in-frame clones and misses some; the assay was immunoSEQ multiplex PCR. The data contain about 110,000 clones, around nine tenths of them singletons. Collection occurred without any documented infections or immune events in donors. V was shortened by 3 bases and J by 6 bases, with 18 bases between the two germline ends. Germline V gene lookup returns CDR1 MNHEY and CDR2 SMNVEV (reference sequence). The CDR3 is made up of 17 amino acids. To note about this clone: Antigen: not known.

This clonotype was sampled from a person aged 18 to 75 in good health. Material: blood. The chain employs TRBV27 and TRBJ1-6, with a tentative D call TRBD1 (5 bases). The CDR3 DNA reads TGTGCCAGCAGTTTCCTGCAGGGCGGTACACCTAATTCACCCCTCCACTTT. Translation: CASSFLQGGTPNSPLHF.